Listed below are T cell receptor beta chains from one sample, sequenced in a study of blood T cell repertoires in COVID-19. Measured with immunoSEQ multiplex PCR; TCRdb has only the in-frame clones, and not every one. The sample holds over 65,000 clones, more than 80% seen once. Sequenced input: peripheral blood. The source is a woman of 80 years or more with acute or convalescent COVID-19. CDR3s include the opening cysteine and the closing phenylalanine or tryptophan. D genes are given only for firm matches.

j_gene	v_gene	d_gene	CDR3nt	CDR3aa
TRBJ2-3	TRBV2	TRBD2	TGTGCCAGCATGAGCGGGGGCCCAGATACGCAGTATTTT	CASMSGGPDTQYF
TRBJ2-7	TRBV7-2	-	TGTGCCAGCAGCTTTAGACAGACATACGAGCAGTACTTC	CASSFRQTYEQYF
TRBJ2-3	TRBV5-4	TRBD2	TGTGCCAGCAGCTTGGTTAGCGGGGCAGATACGCAGTATTTT	CASSLVSGADTQYF
TRBJ2-3	TRBV5-1	-	TGCGCCAGCAGCCAAGAGACTAGGCCGGGAGTAGATACGCAGTATTTT	CASSQETRPGVDTQYF
TRBJ2-5	TRBV3-1/TRBV3-2	TRBD1	TGTGCCAGCAGCCCGGGACAGGGGTCCTGGGAGACCCAGTACTTC	CASSPGQGSWETQYF
TRBJ2-2	TRBV18	-	TGTGCCAGCTCACCACGTGGCGGGATAACGAACACCGGGGAGCTGTTTTTT	CASSPRGGITNTGELFF
TRBJ1-1	TRBV3-1/TRBV3-2	-	TGTGCCAGCAGCCAAAGGCGCACGGAGCTGAACACTGAAGCTTTCTTT	CASSQRRTELNTEAFF
TRBJ1-1	TRBV7-9	-	TGTGCCAGCAGCTTAGGCGGGACTACGAACACTGAAGCTTTCTTT	CASSLGGTTNTEAFF
TRBJ2-7	TRBV5-1	-	TGCGCCAGCAGCTTATCGGGACATAAAGTCCGGGGCTACGAGCAGTACTTC	CASSLSGHKVRGYEQYF
TRBJ2-2	TRBV2	-	TGTGCCAGCAAGACGGGGATTGCGAACACCGGGGAGCTGTTTTTT	CASKTGIANTGELFF